This is a list of T cell receptor beta chains from one sample in a study of blood T cell repertoires in COVID-19. Sequenced by immunoSEQ multiplex PCR; TCRdb stores in-frame clones only, minus some. This sample carries fewer than 300,000 clones, roughly nine tenths of them seen once, and the ten largest clones take over 9.5%. Input material: peripheral blood. Receptor source: a woman in her thirties with COVID-19, enrolled during active disease. Each CDR3 is given with its conserved first and last residue. Each record gives: clone size, V gene, D gene, J gene, CDR3 protein, CDR3 DNA. The D gene is left open where the match is weak. Rows give clone size only sometimes, using once, few, many, or a class for an expanded clone.

>.|TRBV3-1/TRBV3-2|.|TRBJ1-5
CASSQDFSGPEGQPQHF
TGTGCCAGCAGCCAAGATTTTTCCGGACCGGAGGGGCAGCCCCAGCATTTT
>.|TRBV5-1|.|TRBJ1-6
CASSLGQTNSPLHF
TGCGCCAGCAGCCTGGGACAAACCAACTCACCCCTCCACTTT
>.|TRBV3-1/TRBV3-2|TRBD1|TRBJ2-2
CASRRQGGELFF
TGTGCCAGCAGACGACAGGGCGGGGAGCTGTTTTTT
>.|TRBV2|.|TRBJ1-5
CASRAGGSNQPQHF
TGTGCCAGCAGAGCGGGGGGAAGCAATCAGCCCCAGCATTTT
>.|TRBV19|TRBD1|TRBJ1-2
CASSMDGTDRLGYTF
TGTGCCAGTAGTATGGATGGGACAGATAGGTTGGGCTACACCTTC
>.|TRBV7-8|.|TRBJ2-7
CASSLGVTGYEQYF
TGTGCCAGCAGCTTAGGTGTCACCGGCTACGAGCAGTACTTC
>.|TRBV19|TRBD1|TRBJ2-5
CASTETGVQVETQYF
TGTGCCAGTACTGAAACAGGGGTTCAAGTAGAGACCCAGTACTTC
>.|TRBV11-2|.|TRBJ2-7
CASSLLSRGYEQYF
TGTGCCAGCAGCTTACTTTCCCGGGGGTACGAGCAGTACTTC
>.|TRBV18|TRBD1|TRBJ2-5
CASPGGPRTQYF
TGTGCCAGCCCAGGGGGACCAAGGACCCAGTACTTC
>.|TRBV28|.|TRBJ1-2
CASSFPTGLVGYTF
TGTGCCAGCAGTTTCCCCACAGGGCTCGTTGGCTACACCTTC
>once|TRBV5-1|TRBD2|TRBJ2-1
CASSFTSGSEQFF
TGCGCCAGCAGCTTCACTAGCGGGTCTGAGCAGTTCTTC
>.|TRBV5-8|.|TRBJ2-1
CASSSRQDGHNEQFF
TGTGCCAGCAGTTCCCGACAGGACGGGCACAATGAGCAGTTCTTC
>.|TRBV28|.|TRBJ2-7
CASSSHIGEQYF
TGTGCCAGCAGTTCGCATATCGGCGAGCAGTACTTC
>once|TRBV27|.|TRBJ2-6
CASTISGSGANVLTF
TGTGCCAGCACCATCTCGGGTTCTGGGGCCAACGTCCTGACTTTC
>.|TRBV7-2|.|TRBJ1-3
CASRLGRRNTIYF
TGTGCCAGCAGGTTGGGAAGGAGGAACACCATATATTTT
>.|TRBV4-1|TRBD2|TRBJ2-1
CASSQEVLGLAGPNEQFF
TGCGCCAGCAGCCAAGAGGTTTTGGGGTTAGCGGGGCCTAATGAGCAGTTCTTC
>.|TRBV3-1/TRBV3-2|TRBD2|TRBJ2-5
CASSLTGTSGETQYF
TGTGCCAGCAGCCTTACCGGGACTAGCGGGGAGACCCAGTACTTC
>.|TRBV10-3|TRBD2|TRBJ2-3
CAIGLAGNTDTQYF
TGTGCCATAGGACTAGCGGGCAACACAGATACGCAGTATTTT
>.|TRBV18|.|TRBJ2-7
CASSPLPKSGSGYEQYF
TGTGCCAGCTCACCCCTCCCTAAATCGGGGTCCGGATACGAGCAGTACTTC
>.|TRBV19|.|TRBJ1-1
CASSIVGAEAFF
TGTGCCAGTAGTATAGTGGGAGCCGAAGCTTTCTTT
>.|TRBV19|TRBD2|TRBJ2-1
CASSSGLAVEQFF
TGTGCCAGTAGTTCCGGACTAGCGGTTGAGCAGTTCTTC
>.|TRBV28|.|TRBJ2-3
CASSFRGSGDTQYF
TGTGCCAGCAGTTTCCGGGGTTCAGGAGATACGCAGTATTTT